The rows below give T cell receptor beta chains drawn from one sample of a study of T cell repertoires in cytomegalovirus infection. TCRdb called the reads again in MiXCR, with one record for every CDR3 protein. This sample has about 300,000 distinct CDR3 sequences, with over 20% found just once. The sequenced sample was PBMCs. The receptors derive from a human donor in good health (CMV status not recorded). Some clones in this sample may be carry-over from other donors' samples. Each CDR3 is given with its conserved first and last residue. D genes are given only for firm matches. Clone size, where shown, is once, few, many, or a class for clones that have expanded.

V,size,J,D,DNA,CDR3
TRBV7-3,-,TRBJ2-1,TRBD2,TGTGCCAGCAGGGGGGGGAGCAACAATGAGCAGTTCTTC,CASRGGSNNEQFF
TRBV5-1,-,TRBJ2-7,-,TGCGCCAGCAGCTTGGGGGACGCCTCCTACGAGCAGTACTTC,CASSLGDASYEQYF
TRBV6-6,-,TRBJ2-3,-,TGTGCCAGCACCAGGGACACAGATACGCAGTATTTT,CASTRDTDTQYF
TRBV24-1,-,TRBJ2-2,-,TGTGCCACCAGTAAGACGAGAAACGCGAACACCGGGGAGCTGTTTTTT,CATSKTRNANTGELFF
TRBV5-1,-,TRBJ2-3,TRBD2,TGCGCCAGCAGCGGCAGCGGGGGGGCCACAGATACGCAGTATTTT,CASSGSGGATDTQYF
TRBV7-2,many,TRBJ2-7,TRBD2,TGTGCCAGCAGCTTAACTAGCGGGGGGGGCTACGAGCAGTACTTC,CASSLTSGGGYEQYF
TRBV28,few,TRBJ2-3,-,TGTGCCAGCAGTCCCCACACCGGGGATACGCAGTATTTT,CASSPHTGDTQYF
TRBV7-9,once,TRBJ1-5,TRBD1,TGTGCCAGCAGCCGGACAGGGGACCATCAGCCCCAGCATTTT,CASSRTGDHQPQHF
TRBV28,-,TRBJ1-5,-,TGTGCCAGCAGGGACAGATCGAGTAATCAGCCCCAGCATTTT,CASRDRSSNQPQHF
TRBV7-2,-,TRBJ2-1,-,TGTGCCAGCAGCTTAGTGACGGGCCAAAGGTTCTTC,CASSLVTGQRFF
TRBV5-6,few,TRBJ2-5,-,TGTGCCAGCAGCGACCCCCGGGTTCAAGAGACCCAGTACTTC,CASSDPRVQETQYF
TRBV20-1,-,TRBJ2-6,-,TGCAGTGCACGGGTCGGGGGCGGCGGGTCTGGGGCCAACGTCCTGACTTTC,CSARVGGGGSGANVLTF
TRBV12-3/TRBV12-4,many,TRBJ2-3,-,TGTGCCAGCAGTTTAGAGGCCAGGTCAGCAGATACGCAGTATTTT,CASSLEARSADTQYF
TRBV7-2,many,TRBJ1-6,-,TGTGCCAGCAGCGCCGCCCTGAAAGGAAGTTCACCCCTCCACTTT,CASSAALKGSSPLHF
TRBV7-2,many,TRBJ2-2,TRBD1,TGTGCCAGCCGGCTAGGGGGCGCGAACACCGGGGAGCTGTTTTTT,CASRLGGANTGELFF
TRBV2,few,TRBJ2-7,-,TGTGCCAGCATGGGCTACGAGCAGTACTTC,CASMGYEQYF
TRBV6-2/TRBV6-3,many,TRBJ1-5,-,TGTGCCAGCAGTTACTCGCTCTCAGCGGGACAAAGCAATCAGCCCCAGCATTTT,CASSYSLSAGQSNQPQHF
TRBV6-5,-,TRBJ2-3,-,TGTGCCAGCAGTTACTACCAGGAAGATACGCAGTATTTT,CASSYYQEDTQYF
TRBV7-2,many,TRBJ2-2,-,TGTGCCAGCAGCCCTCCAGTAGGGAACACCGGGGAGCTGTTTTTT,CASSPPVGNTGELFF
TRBV5-6,few,TRBJ2-1,-,TGTGCCAGCAGCCCACCGTGGGGTCTGGGTGAGCAGTTCTTC,CASSPPWGLGEQFF
TRBV2,few,TRBJ2-7,TRBD1,TGTGCCAGCAGTGGCGCCGGGACAGGGTTCTACGAGCAGTACTTC,CASSGAGTGFYEQYF
TRBV12-3/TRBV12-4,many,TRBJ2-7,TRBD1,TGTGCCACCTCACGGGCAGGGGGCACCTACGAGCAGTACTTC,CATSRAGGTYEQYF
TRBV7-2,many,TRBJ2-1,TRBD1,TGTGCCAGCAGCTTCCGGGACAGGATCTACAATGAGCAGTTCTTC,CASSFRDRIYNEQFF
TRBV2,-,TRBJ2-7,TRBD1,TGTGCCAGCGGGACAGAGTACGAGCAGTACTTC,CASGTEYEQYF
TRBV7-2,many,TRBJ2-3,-,TGTGCCAGCAGCTTCAAGGGGGATACGCAGTATTTT,CASSFKGDTQYF
TRBV25-1,few,TRBJ1-1,TRBD1,TGTGCCAGCAGTGACCCCACGACAGGGGACACTGAAGCTTTCTTT,CASSDPTTGDTEAFF
TRBV29-1,-,TRBJ2-7,TRBD1,TGCAGCGTTGGAGGACAGGGGGCTCGGGAGCAGTACTTC,CSVGGQGAREQYF